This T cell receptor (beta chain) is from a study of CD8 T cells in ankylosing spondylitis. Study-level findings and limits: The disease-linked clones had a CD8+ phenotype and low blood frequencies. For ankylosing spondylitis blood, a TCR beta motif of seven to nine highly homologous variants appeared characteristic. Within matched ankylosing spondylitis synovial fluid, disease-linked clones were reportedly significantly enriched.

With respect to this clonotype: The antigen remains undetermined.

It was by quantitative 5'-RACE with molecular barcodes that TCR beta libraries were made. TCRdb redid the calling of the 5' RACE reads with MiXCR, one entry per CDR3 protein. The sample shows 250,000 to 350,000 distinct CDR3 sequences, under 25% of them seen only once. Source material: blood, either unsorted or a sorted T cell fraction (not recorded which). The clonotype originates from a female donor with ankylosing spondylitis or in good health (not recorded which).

CDR3 residues: CASSPPTSISYEQYF. The CDR3, as DNA: TGTGCCAGCAGCCCCCCGACTAGCATTTCCTACGAGCAGTACTTC. This sequence joins TRBV25-1 and TRBJ2-7; TRBD2 agrees at 7 bases. The germline V gene has CDR1 MGHDK and CDR2 SYGVNS. The V and J ends lost 6 bases and 1 base, in that order; junction bases with no gene match: 9. CDR3 length: 15 amino acids.